This T cell receptor (beta chain) derives from a study of CD8 T cells in Susac syndrome. Study-wide points: The TCR sequencing and HLA analysis in the study involved a relatively small number of individuals, as the study acknowledged.

V dropped 3 bases and J dropped 5; count of bases not matched to a gene: 3. CDR3 length: 16 amino acids. CDR1 SEHNR and CDR2 FQNEAQ come from the germline V gene (reference sequence). Concerning this clonotype itself: Its antigen is not identified.

CD8+ and CD4+ T cells from blood underwent TCR beta sequencing. TEMRA cells were enriched by FACS, while CD8+ and CD4+ T cells were obtained through a negative isolation that was performed magnetically. Random-hexamer reverse transcription was applied to about 0.5 to 1 ug RNA. TCR beta CDR3 was amplified by immunoSEQ multiplex PCR. This amplification extended across 54 Vbeta and 13 Jbeta segments. Each CDR3 protein is one row after TCRdb ran MiXCR on the immunoSEQ multiplex PCR reads. The sample carries about 200,000 distinct CDR3 sequences, around 93% recorded once. Material for sequencing was CD4+ T cells from PBMCs. The receptor was derived from a human donor in good health. The chain links TRBV7-9 to TRBJ1-6; 11 bases fit TRBD1. The CDR3, as DNA: TGTGCCAGCAGCTTCCGGACAGGGGGCGATAATTCACCCCTCCACTTT. Its protein is CASSFRTGGDNSPLHF.